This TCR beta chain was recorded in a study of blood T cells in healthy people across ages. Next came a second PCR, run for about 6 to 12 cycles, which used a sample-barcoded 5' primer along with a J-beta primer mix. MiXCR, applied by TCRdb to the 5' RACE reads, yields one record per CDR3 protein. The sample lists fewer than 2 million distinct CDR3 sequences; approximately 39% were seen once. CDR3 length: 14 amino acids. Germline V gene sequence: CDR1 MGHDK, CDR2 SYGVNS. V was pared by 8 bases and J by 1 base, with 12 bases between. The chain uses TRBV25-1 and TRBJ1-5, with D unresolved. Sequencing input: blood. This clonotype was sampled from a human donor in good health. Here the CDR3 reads CASPRLVSNQPQHF. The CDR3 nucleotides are TGTGCCAGCCCTCGCTTAGTCAGCAATCAGCCCCAGCATTTT.